This TCR beta chain was found in a study of molecular identifiers for immune sequencing clone quantification. General observations from the study: Clones above 20 RNA copies held over 97% of effector molecules, under 1% in naive cells.

TCRdb called the PCR reads again in MiXCR, with one record for every CDR3 protein. This sample carries approximately 590,000 distinct CDR3 sequences, about 25% of them seen once, and the ten largest clones take around 0.78%. Germline V lookup: CDR1 SEHNR, CDR2 FQNEAQ (reference sequence). CDR3 length equals 15 residues. J was trimmed by 2 bases and V by 5 bases; bases with no gene match: 7. This clonotype was detected many times. Its antigen is undetermined. The TCR sequence derives from a human donor in good health. Some libraries in this study had Jurkat cell RNA spiked in. The chain uses TRBV7-9 and TRBJ2-3, with 7 bases fitting TRBD1. The material sequenced was naive CD8+ T cells from blood, with Jurkat cell RNA spiked in. Subset described: FACS-sorted CD8+CD4-CCR7+CD45RA+ naive T cells. For the CDR3, the DNA is TGTGCCAGCAGCCATACAGGGGAACCCACAGATACGCAGTATTTT. It codes for CASSHTGEPTDTQYF.